This T cell receptor (beta chain) was obtained from a study of blood T cells in healthy people across ages. CDR3 length equals 16 residues. The trim removed 0 bases at V and 2 bases at J, leaving 3 bases unmatched. Germline V lookup: CDR1 LGHNA, CDR2 YSLEER. Primed by a sample-barcoded 5' primer and a J-beta primer mix, a second PCR proceeded for 7 to 11 cycles. No fewer than 3 million CDR3-containing paired-end reads came from each sample. Each CDR3 protein gets one entry after TCRdb re-called the 5' RACE reads with MiXCR. The sample consists of 540,000 or so distinct CDR3 sequences, about 25% of them appearing once. The sample was also linked to a second study, of T cells of mothers and their children.

The V and J genes are TRBV4-3 and TRBJ2-1, with 8 nucleotides matching TRBD2. The sample taken for sequencing was blood. The TCR originated in a boy aged 5-17 years in good health. The CDR3 DNA reads TGCGCCAGCAGCCAAGATAGACTAGCGACCTACAATGAGCAGTTCTTC. It yields the protein CASSQDRLATYNEQFF.